Listed here is a single T cell receptor (beta chain). The data were taken from a study of early T cells in non-severe SARS-CoV-2 infection. Individual cDNA molecules received unique molecular identifiers. Each CDR3 protein gets one entry after TCRdb re-called the 5' RACE reads with MiXCR. Of tens of thousands of distinct CDR3 sequences in the sample, 14% were seen once. V was pared by 6 bases and J by 0 bases, with 10 bases of the junction left unmatched. There are 17 residues in the CDR3. Looked up from germline, CDR1 is MDHEN and CDR2 is SYDVKM. The source was whole blood, collected at baseline. This sequence was found in an adult who was a healthcare worker with PCR-confirmed SARS-CoV-2 infection or an uninfected control (not recorded which). The gene calls are TRBV28 and TRBJ1-4; 7 nucleotides match TRBD1. The CDR3 protein is CASSPHDREATNEKLFF. The CDR3 DNA reads TGTGCCAGCAGCCCCCATGACAGGGAAGCAACTAATGAAAAACTGTTTTTT.